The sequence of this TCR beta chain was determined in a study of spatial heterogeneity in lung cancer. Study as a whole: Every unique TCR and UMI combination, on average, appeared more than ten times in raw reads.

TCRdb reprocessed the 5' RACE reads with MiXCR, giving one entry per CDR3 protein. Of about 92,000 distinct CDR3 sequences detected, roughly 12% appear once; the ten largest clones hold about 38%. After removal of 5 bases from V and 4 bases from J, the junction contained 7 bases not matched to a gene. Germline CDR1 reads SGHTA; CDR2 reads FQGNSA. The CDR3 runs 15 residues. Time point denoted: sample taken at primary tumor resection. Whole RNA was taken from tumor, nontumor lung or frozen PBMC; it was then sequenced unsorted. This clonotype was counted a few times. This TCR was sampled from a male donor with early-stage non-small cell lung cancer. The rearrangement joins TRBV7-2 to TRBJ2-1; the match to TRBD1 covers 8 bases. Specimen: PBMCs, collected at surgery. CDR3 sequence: CASSLQGAEYNEQFF. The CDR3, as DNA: TGTGCCAGCAGCCTTCAGGGGGCTGAATACAATGAGCAGTTCTTC.